This T cell receptor (beta chain) was identified in a study of shared clonotypes between healthy human individuals. Assay: immunoSEQ multiplex PCR; the TCRdb copy retains only in-frame clones and omits some. The sample carries roughly 1,800,000 clones, about 95% recorded once. The naive CD8 fraction comprised CD45RO-negative cells positively selected for CCR7 and excluded terminally differentiated effector memory CD45RA+ cells. The donor population consisted of healthy HIV-negative adults with no recent acute infections or vaccinations. Trimming took off 1 base at V and 4 bases at J, with 3 bases between the two ends. CDR1 and CDR2 (germline): SGHVS, FQNEAQ. The CDR3 is 12 residues long. About this clone: The sample holds other DNA sequences that translate to the same CDR3.

The gene calls are TRBV7-8 and TRBJ2-3; D is undetermined. Sequenced material: naive CD8+ T cells sorted from blood. The receptor was isolated from a man between 18 and 35 years old in good health. The CDR3 nucleotides read TGTGCCAGCAGCTTAGGGGCAGATACGCAGTATTTT. This encodes CASSLGADTQYF.